These 30 T cell receptor beta chains were sequenced from one sample in a study of OX40 agonist ivuxolimab in advanced cancers. Data came from immunoSEQ multiplex PCR; TCRdb stores just in-frame clones and leaves some out. The table records about 53,000 clones, 88% of them present only once. The material was CD4+ or CD8+ T cells sorted from blood, obtained in a trial of the OX40 agonist ivuxolimab. These TCRs come from an adult with an advanced solid tumor such as melanoma, head and neck, liver or kidney cancer.

This sequence joins TRBV19 and TRBJ2-2; tentatively, D is TRBD2 (6 bases). V dropped 8 bases and J dropped 0 bases, with 13 bases sitting between them. Germline lookup yields CDR1 LNHDA and CDR2 SQIVND (reference sequence). CDR3 length equals 15 residues. CDR3 nucleotides: TGTGCCAGTGCCAACGGGGGTACGAACACCGGGGAGCTGTTTTTT. This translates into CASANGGTNTGELFF.

This clone is a singleton in its sample. The rearrangement joins TRBV21-1 to TRBJ1-4. TRBV21-1 is designated a pseudogene. There are 15 residues in the CDR3. CDR3: CASRCYKVHNEKLFF. CDR3 DNA: TGTGCCAGCAGGTGCTACAAGGTGCATAATGAAAAACTGTTTTTT.

This clone was observed a single time. V usage is TRBV5-6 and J usage is TRBJ1-5; 7 nucleotides agree with TRBD1. The V gene end was trimmed by 4 bases and the J gene end by 2 bases; junction bases not matched to a gene: 12. CDR1 is SGHDT, CDR2 YYEEEE, per germline. The CDR3 extends over 17 amino acids. The CDR3 DNA reads TGTGCCAGCAGCCGCCTGACAGGGAGAAGTGGCAATCAGCCCCAGCATTTT. It specifies CASSRLTGRSGNQPQHF.

The chain links TRBV27 to TRBJ2-6, with D maybe TRBD1 (5 bases). Germline assignment: CDR1 MNHEY and CDR2 SMNVEV (reference sequence). The CDR3 length is 15 residues. Trimming removed 4 bases at V and 0 bases at J, with 7 bases between. In DNA, the CDR3 is TGTGCCAGCAGTTCCCAGGGCTCTGGGGCCAACGTCCTGACTTTC. Protein product: CASSSQGSGANVLTF.

The genes are TRBV30 and TRBJ1-5; D ambiguous. The CDR3 is made up of 13 amino acids. Trimming removed 0 bases from V and 5 bases from J, with 8 bases in between. In germline, CDR1 is GTSNPN, CDR2 SVGIG (reference sequence). CDR3 protein: CAWSVREDQPQHF. CDR3 nucleotide sequence: TGTGCCTGGAGTGTGCGTGAGGATCAGCCCCAGCATTTT.

This chain uses TRBV10-3 with TRBJ2-3; no firm D call. This CDR3 has 11 residues. Germline V CDR1 and CDR2: ENHRY, SYGVKD. The germline V and J ends were trimmed by 7 bases and 5 bases, with 7 bases remaining between them. CDR3 in DNA: TGTGCCATCACCGGCGGAGATACGCAGTATTTT. Its translation is CAITGGDTQYF.

A word on this clone: Distinct nucleotide sequences in the sample also encode this CDR3. This chain links TRBV5-1 with TRBJ2-1; TRBD1 aligns across 10 bases. The V and J ends lost 7 bases and 6 bases, in that order; junction bases with no gene match: 4. The V gene's germline CDR1 is SGHRS and CDR2 YFSETQ. The CDR3 covers 13 residues. The DNA of the CDR3 is TGCGCCAGCCGCGGGACAGGGGCCAATGAGCAGTTCTTC. Amino acid sequence: CASRGTGANEQFF. Complete variable domain (other parts from reference TRBV5-1 and TRBJ2-1): KAGVTQTPRYLIKTRGQQVTLSCSPISGHRSVSWYQQTPGQGLQFLFEYFSETQRNKGNFPGRFSGRQFSNSRSEMNVSTLELGDSALYLCASRGTGANEQFFGPGTRLTVL.

This clone was detected only once. The gene calls are TRBV19 and TRBJ2-1; 11 positions agree with TRBD1. Germline-derived CDR1 and CDR2 are LNHDA and SQIVND (reference sequence). J lost 10 bases, V lost 4 bases, and 6 bases had no gene match. CDR3 length: 14 residues. The CDR3, as DNA: TGTGCCAGTAGTAGGACAGGGGGCAAGGCGGAGCAGTTCTTC. It yields the protein CASSRTGGKAEQFF.

V usage is TRBV6-1 and J usage is TRBJ2-7, with TRBD1 matching 7 bases. J gave up 5 bases and V 6 bases, and 10 bases lay outside the gene matches. This CDR3 comprises 14 residues. Germline assignment: CDR1 MNHNS and CDR2 SASEGT. The DNA for the CDR3 is TGTGCCAGCAGAGTGGGACAGACAAGCGACGAGCAGTACTTC. Protein product: CASRVGQTSDEQYF.

The chain uses TRBV28 and TRBJ1-1; D is unclear. Trimming pared 2 bases from V and 0 bases from J, leaving 1 base between. The CDR3 extends over 12 amino acids. Germline V gene sequence: CDR1 MDHEN, CDR2 SYDVKM. For the CDR3, the DNA is TGTGCCAGCAGTTTAATGAACACTGAAGCTTTCTTT. Protein: CASSLMNTEAFF.

The chain carries TRBV15 and TRBJ1-1; tentatively, D is TRBD1 (5 bases). This CDR3 has 15 amino acids. The germline V gene encodes CDR1 LNHNV and CDR2 YYDKDF (reference sequence). V lost 0 bases to trimming and J lost 5 bases, with 13 bases between them. CDR3 in amino acids: CATSRDLFAGTEAFF. CDR3 in DNA: TGTGCCACCAGCAGAGATTTATTTGCAGGGACTGAAGCTTTCTTT.

The chain has TRBV10-3 and TRBJ2-7; 8 bases are shared with TRBD2. Trimming cost V 8 bases and J 5 bases; bases outside gene matches: 11. CDR3 size: 14 residues. CDR1 and CDR2 (germline): ENHRY, SYGVKD. The CDR3 spells CAIGGSGRKNEQYF. DNA of the CDR3: TGTGCCATCGGGGGGAGCGGGAGAAAGAACGAGCAGTACTTC.

V is TRBV2 and J is TRBJ2-1, with TRBD2 as a possible D gene (5 bases). Between the trimmed V and J ends, which lost 7 bases and 8 bases, there was a span of 9 bases. This CDR3 spans 11 amino acids. CDR1 is SNHLY and CDR2 is FYNNEI in the germline V gene. CDR3 in DNA: TGTGCCAGCACGGTCGGGGATGAGCAGTTCTTC. Protein sequence: CASTVGDEQFF. The full variable domain, rest sourced from reference TRBV2 and TRBJ2-1, is EPEVTQTPSHQVTQMGQEVILRCVPISNHLYFYWYRQILGQKVEFLVSFYNNEISEKSEIFDDQFSVERPDGSNFTLKIRSTKLEDSAMYFCASTVGDEQFFGPGTRLTVL.

The genes are TRBV29-1 and TRBJ1-3; possibly TRBD1 for D (6 bases). The CDR3 contains 14 residues. CDR1 and CDR2 (germline): SQVTM, ANQGSEA. Trimming took 2 bases from V and 4 from J, leaving 12 bases between them. As DNA, the CDR3 is TGCAGCGTTGAATCGCAGGGGAGCGGAAACACCATATATTTT. Its protein product is CSVESQGSGNTIYF. The full variable domain, in which reference TRBV29-1 and TRBJ1-3 provide the parts outside the CDR3, is SAVISQKPSRDICQRGTSLTIQCQVDSQVTMMFWYRQQPGQSLTLIATANQGSEATYESGFVIDKFPISRPNLTFSTLTVSNMSPEDSSIYLCSVESQGSGNTIYFGEGSWLTVV.

The chain couples TRBV27 to TRBJ1-2; the D gene is possibly TRBD1 (5 bases). The CDR3 extends over 13 amino acids. Germline CDR1 and CDR2: MNHEY and SMNVEV (reference sequence). Trimming shortened V by 5 bases and J by 7 bases, and 14 bases separated the two germline ends. The CDR3 DNA reads TGTGCCAGCAGTCAAACCAGGGACCGTGGCTACACCTTC. Its translation is CASSQTRDRGYTF.

As DNA, the CDR3 is TGTGCCAGCAGTGGAACAGGGGGCCAAGAGACCCAGTACTTC. Encoded protein: CASSGTGGQETQYF. This chain joins TRBV6-1 and TRBJ2-5; 8 positions match TRBD1. Germline-derived CDR1 and CDR2 are MNHNS and SASEGT. This CDR3 is 14 amino acids long. Trimming took 4 bases from V and 1 from J; bases not matched to a gene: 2.

On this clone: Other DNA sequences in this specimen translate into the identical CDR3. The chain has TRBV6-4 and TRBJ2-3, with D possibly called TRBD1 or TRBD2 (5 bases each). The germline V gene has CDR1 MRHNA and CDR2 SNTAGT. The CDR3 sequence is 13 residues long. With 2 bases removed from V and 4 bases from J, the gap between germline ends came to 7 bases. CDR3 bases: TGTGCCAGCAGTGACCAGGGAGCAGATACGCAGTATTTT. Encoded protein: CASSDQGADTQYF.

The chain has TRBV14 and TRBJ2-1, with D perhaps matching TRBD2 (6 bases). Germline V gives CDR1 SGHDN, CDR2 FVKESK. Trimming shortened V by 4 bases and J by 3 bases, and 16 bases separated the two germline ends. This CDR3 comprises 16 residues. The CDR3 region has the DNA TGTGCCAGCAGCCCACCGGGACTTTGGGGCTACAATGAGCAGTTCTTC. It specifies CASSPPGLWGYNEQFF. The whole variable domain, filled in from reference TRBV14 and TRBJ2-1, reads EAGVTQFPSHSVIEKGQTVTLRCDPISGHDNLYWYRRVMGKEIKFLLHFVKESKQDESGMPNNRFLAERTGGTYSTLKVQPAELEDSGVYFCASSPPGLWGYNEQFFGPGTRLTVL.

V usage is TRBV6-1 and J usage is TRBJ2-3, with D uncertain. Deletions cut 0 bases from V and 5 bases from J, with 12 bases between. Germline CDR1 is MNHNS and CDR2 is SASEGT. The CDR3 consists of 15 residues. This chain's CDR3 is CASSEAGPPRDTQYF. CDR3 DNA: TGTGCCAGCAGTGAAGCGGGTCCGCCTAGAGATACGCAGTATTTT.

The chain recombines TRBV6-4 with TRBJ1-2; D is perhaps TRBD1 (5 bases). V lost 6 bases to trimming and J lost 1 base, with 12 bases between them. The CDR3 is made up of 14 amino acids. Germline CDR1 and CDR2: MRHNA and SNTAGT. CDR3 nucleotide sequence: TGTGCCAGCAGGCCCAGGGAGGGTAACTATGGCTACACCTTC. This translates into CASRPREGNYGYTF.

As concerns this clone: The junction differs from germline at one of its ends, possibly a read error. The chain employs TRBV5-4 and TRBJ2-7; 9 bases are shared with TRBD1. The CDR3 is 15 residues long. CDR1 and CDR2 (germline): SGHNT, YYREEE (reference sequence). The CDR3 loop is CASSSGQGRSSEQYF. In DNA, the CDR3 is TGTGCCAGCAGCTCCGGACAGGGGAGATCCTCCGAGCAGTACTTC.

The rearrangement uses TRBV4-2 and TRBJ2-6; D may match TRBD1 or TRBD2 (5 bases each). Germline V gene sequence: CDR1 LGHNA, CDR2 YNFKEQ. V lost 0 bases, J lost 3 bases, and 15 bases lay in between. The CDR3 extends over 18 amino acids. CDR3 coding DNA: TGTGCCAGCAGCCAAGAGGGGCCTATGGGGGATGGGGCCAACGTCCTGACTTTC. Protein: CASSQEGPMGDGANVLTF.

The chain's CDR3 is CASSSGQWTGELFF. CDR3 nucleotides: TGTGCCAGCAGTTCGGGACAGTGGACCGGGGAGCTGTTTTTT. The rearrangement links TRBV6-5 to TRBJ2-2; TRBD1 matches 7 bases. With V trimmed by 4 bases and J by 5 bases, 4 bases remained unmatched. The V gene's germline CDR1 is MNHEY and CDR2 SVGAGI. The CDR3 loop spans 14 amino acids.

This clone occurred once. The chain couples TRBV5-6 to TRBJ1-1, with D perhaps matching TRBD1 (6 bases). CDR3 length: 15 amino acids. The V end was cut by 2 bases, the J end by 5 bases, with 16 bases between. Germline lookup yields CDR1 SGHDT and CDR2 YYEEEE. This CDR3 is CASSFLQGRITEAFF. The CDR3 DNA sequence: TGTGCCAGCAGCTTCCTCCAGGGGCGTATAACTGAAGCTTTCTTT.

The chain employs TRBV5-1 and TRBJ1-2; maybe TRBD1 (5 bases). CDR3 length equals 13 residues. V lost 0 bases, J lost 8 bases, and 11 bases lay in between. Germline CDR1 is SGHRS and CDR2 is YFSETQ. The CDR3 DNA reads as TGCGCCAGCAGCTTGGAGGGGCGCCGGGGCTACACCTTC. Amino acid sequence: CASSLEGRRGYTF.

In its sample, this clone was seen a few times. At one boundary the junction diverges from the germline segment, which might be a read error. The genes are TRBV5-5 and TRBJ2-1; the match to TRBD1 covers 12 bases. Germline V lookup: CDR1 SGHKS, CDR2 YYEKEE (reference sequence). The CDR3 extends over 15 amino acids. CDR3 in DNA: TGTGCCAGCAGCTTAGGGACAGGGGGCTACAGTGAGCAGTTCTTC. It codes for CASSLGTGGYSEQFF.

This chain links TRBV6-5 with TRBJ2-7; tentatively, D is TRBD1 or TRBD2 (5 bases each). The germline V and J ends were trimmed by 8 bases and 3 bases, with 14 bases remaining between them. There are 13 residues in the CDR3. Germline V gene lookup returns CDR1 MNHEY and CDR2 SVGAGI. In nucleotides, the CDR3 is TGTGCCAGCGGTCCGGGGCGCCACTACGAGCAGTACTTC. Protein product: CASGPGRHYEQYF.

This clone was detected once. The chain uses TRBV5-4 and TRBJ2-6; D is unclear. There are 14 residues in the CDR3. Germline lookup yields CDR1 SGHNT and CDR2 YYREEE (reference sequence). The V and J ends lost 4 bases and 0 bases respectively, with 5 bases between them. This CDR3 is CASSRDSGANVLTF. The CDR3 DNA follows: TGTGCCAGCAGCAGGGACTCTGGGGCCAACGTCCTGACTTTC.

V is TRBV19 and J is TRBJ2-3; TRBD1 might be the D (8 bases). Germline lookup yields CDR1 LNHDA and CDR2 SQIVND (reference sequence). The CDR3 has 14 residues. Trimming shortened V by 7 bases and J by 3 bases, and 14 bases separated the two germline ends. The CDR3 spells CASTDRGGTDTQYF. The DNA for the CDR3 is TGTGCCAGTACAGACAGGGGAGGGACAGATACGCAGTATTTT.

The V gene is TRBV5-8, the J gene TRBJ2-2, with D hard to call. CDR1 is SGHTS and CDR2 is YDEGEE in the germline V gene. This CDR3 is 13 amino acids long. With 5 bases removed from V and 7 bases from J, the gap between germline ends came to 12 bases. CDR3 residues: CASSPQSVGELFF. DNA of the CDR3: TGTGCCAGCAGTCCCCAAAGCGTCGGGGAGCTGTTTTTT.